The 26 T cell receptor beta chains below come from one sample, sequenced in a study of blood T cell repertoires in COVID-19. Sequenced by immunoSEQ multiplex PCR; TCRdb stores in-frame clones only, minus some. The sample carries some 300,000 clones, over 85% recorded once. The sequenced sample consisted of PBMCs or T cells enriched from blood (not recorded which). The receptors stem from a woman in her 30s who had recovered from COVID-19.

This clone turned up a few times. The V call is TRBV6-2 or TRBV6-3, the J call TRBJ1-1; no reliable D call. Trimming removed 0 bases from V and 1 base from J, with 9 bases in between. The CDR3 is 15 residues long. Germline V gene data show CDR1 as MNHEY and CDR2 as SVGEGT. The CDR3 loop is CASSYSKQPNTEAFF. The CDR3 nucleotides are TGTGCCAGCAGTTACTCGAAACAGCCGAACACTGAAGCTTTCTTT.

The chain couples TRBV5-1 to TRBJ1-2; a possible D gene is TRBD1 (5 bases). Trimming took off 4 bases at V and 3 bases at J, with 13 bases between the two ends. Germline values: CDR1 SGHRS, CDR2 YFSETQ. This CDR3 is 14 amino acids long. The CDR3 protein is CASSPEDSYYGYTF. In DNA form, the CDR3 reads TGCGCCAGCAGCCCAGAAGACAGTTACTATGGCTACACCTTC.

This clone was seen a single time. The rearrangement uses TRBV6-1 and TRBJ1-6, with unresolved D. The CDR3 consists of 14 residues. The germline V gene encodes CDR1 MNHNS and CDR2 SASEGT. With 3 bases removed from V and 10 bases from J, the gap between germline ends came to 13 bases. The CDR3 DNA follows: TGTGCCAGCAGTGAGAGAATCCCGGGGTCACCCCTCCACTTT. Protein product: CASSERIPGSPLHF.

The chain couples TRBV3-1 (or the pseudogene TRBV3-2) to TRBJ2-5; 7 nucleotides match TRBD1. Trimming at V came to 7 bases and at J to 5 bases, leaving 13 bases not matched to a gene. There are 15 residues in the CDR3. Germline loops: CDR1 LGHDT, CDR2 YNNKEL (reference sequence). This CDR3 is CASTSLQGSWETQYF. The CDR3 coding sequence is TGTGCCAGCACCTCCCTACAGGGGAGTTGGGAGACCCAGTACTTC.

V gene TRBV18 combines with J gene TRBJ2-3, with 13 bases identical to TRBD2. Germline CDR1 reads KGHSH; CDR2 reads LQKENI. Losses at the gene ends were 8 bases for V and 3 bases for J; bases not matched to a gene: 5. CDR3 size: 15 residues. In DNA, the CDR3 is TGTGCCAGCACAACTAGCGGGAGGGCAACAGATACGCAGTATTTT. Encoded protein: CASTTSGRATDTQYF.

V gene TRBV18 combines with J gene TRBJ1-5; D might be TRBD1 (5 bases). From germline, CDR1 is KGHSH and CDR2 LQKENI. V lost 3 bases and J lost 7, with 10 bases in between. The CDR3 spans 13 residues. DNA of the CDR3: TGTGCCAGCTCACCGGGGGGGAGCCAGCCCCAGCATTTT. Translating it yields CASSPGGSQPQHF. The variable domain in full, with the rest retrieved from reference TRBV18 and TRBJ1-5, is NAGVMQNPRHLVRRRGQEARLRCSPMKGHSHVYWYRQLPEEGLKFMVYLQKENIIDESGMPKERFSAEFPKEGPSILRIQQVVRGDSAAYFCASSPGGSQPQHFGDGTRLSIL.

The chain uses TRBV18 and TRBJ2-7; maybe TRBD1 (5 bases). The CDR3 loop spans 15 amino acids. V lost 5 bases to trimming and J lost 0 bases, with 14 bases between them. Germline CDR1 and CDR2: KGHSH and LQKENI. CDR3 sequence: CASSETDRLSYEQYF. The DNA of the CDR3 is TGTGCCAGCTCAGAGACCGACAGACTCTCCTACGAGCAGTACTTC.

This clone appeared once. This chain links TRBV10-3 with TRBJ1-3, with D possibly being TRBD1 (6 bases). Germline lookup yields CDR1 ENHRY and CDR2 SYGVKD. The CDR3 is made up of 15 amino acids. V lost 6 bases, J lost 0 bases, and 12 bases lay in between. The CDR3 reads CAIRPTGISGNTIYF. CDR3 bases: TGTGCCATCAGGCCGACAGGCATCTCTGGAAACACCATATATTTT.

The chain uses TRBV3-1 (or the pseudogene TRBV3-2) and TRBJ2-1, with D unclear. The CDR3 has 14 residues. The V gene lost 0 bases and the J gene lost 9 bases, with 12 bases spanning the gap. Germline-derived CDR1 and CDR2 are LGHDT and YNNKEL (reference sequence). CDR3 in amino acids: CASSQDTPRSEQFF. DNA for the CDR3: TGTGCCAGCAGCCAAGATACCCCTAGGAGTGAGCAGTTCTTC.

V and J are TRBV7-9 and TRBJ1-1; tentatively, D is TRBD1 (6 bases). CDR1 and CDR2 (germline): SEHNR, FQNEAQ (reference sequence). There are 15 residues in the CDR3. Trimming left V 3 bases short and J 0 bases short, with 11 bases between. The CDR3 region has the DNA TGTGCCAGCAGCTTTAGGGGGAGGGTGAACACTGAAGCTTTCTTT. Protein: CASSFRGRVNTEAFF.

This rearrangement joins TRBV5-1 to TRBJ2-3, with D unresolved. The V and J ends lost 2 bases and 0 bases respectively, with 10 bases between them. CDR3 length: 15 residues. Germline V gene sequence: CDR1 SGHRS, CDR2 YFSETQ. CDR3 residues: CASSLRVRSTDTQYF. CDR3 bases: TGCGCCAGCAGCTTACGGGTCCGTAGCACAGATACGCAGTATTTT.

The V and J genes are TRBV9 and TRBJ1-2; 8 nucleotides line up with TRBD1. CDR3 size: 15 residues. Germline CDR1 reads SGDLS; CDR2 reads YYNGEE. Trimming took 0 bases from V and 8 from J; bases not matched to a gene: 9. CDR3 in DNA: TGTGCCAGCAGCGTAGCTACCGGACAGGGAGGCGGCTACACCTTC. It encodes CASSVATGQGGGYTF.

The CDR3 DNA is TGTGCCAGCAGCGGACAGCTCAATAATTCACCCCTCCACTTT. Protein product: CASSGQLNNSPLHF. The chain carries TRBV28 and TRBJ1-6; possibly TRBD1 for D (6 bases). Germline V gene lookup returns CDR1 MDHEN and CDR2 SYDVKM. The CDR3 totals 14 residues. V shed 6 bases and J shed 5 bases, with 11 bases lying between them. Supplemented by reference TRBV28 and TRBJ1-6, the full variable domain reads DVKVTQSSRYLVKRTGEKVFLECVQDMDHENMFWYRQDPGLGLRLIYFSYDVKMKEKGDIPEGYSVSREKKERFSLILESASTNQTSMYLCASSGQLNNSPLHFGNGTRLTVT.

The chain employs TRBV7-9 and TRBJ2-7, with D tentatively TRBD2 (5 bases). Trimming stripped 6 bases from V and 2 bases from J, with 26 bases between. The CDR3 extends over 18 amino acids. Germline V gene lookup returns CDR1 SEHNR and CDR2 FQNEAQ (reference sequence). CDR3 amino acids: CASSSMSSDFIVAYEQYF. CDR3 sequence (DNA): TGTGCCAGCAGTTCGATGAGCTCGGACTTCATAGTGGCCTACGAGCAGTACTTC.

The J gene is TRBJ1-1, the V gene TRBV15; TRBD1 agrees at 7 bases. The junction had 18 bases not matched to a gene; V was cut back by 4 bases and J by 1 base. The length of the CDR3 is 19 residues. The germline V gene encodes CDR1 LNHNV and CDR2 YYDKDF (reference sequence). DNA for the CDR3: TGTGCCACCAGCACAACGGGACAGCCGTTACGTTACAAGAACACTGAAGCTTTCTTT. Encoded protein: CATSTTGQPLRYKNTEAFF.

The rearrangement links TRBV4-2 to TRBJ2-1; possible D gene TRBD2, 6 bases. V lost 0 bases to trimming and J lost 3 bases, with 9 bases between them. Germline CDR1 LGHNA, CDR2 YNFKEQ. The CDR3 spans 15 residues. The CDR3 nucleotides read TGTGCCAGCAGCCAAGATGCCGGGAGCTACAATGAGCAGTTCTTC. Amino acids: CASSQDAGSYNEQFF.

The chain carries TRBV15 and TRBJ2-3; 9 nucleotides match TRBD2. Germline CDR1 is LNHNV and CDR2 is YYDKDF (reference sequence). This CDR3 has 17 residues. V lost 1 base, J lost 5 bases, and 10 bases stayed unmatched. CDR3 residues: CATSRVPAGGRRDTQYF. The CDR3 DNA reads TGTGCCACCAGCAGAGTTCCGGCGGGAGGGCGCAGAGATACGCAGTATTTT.

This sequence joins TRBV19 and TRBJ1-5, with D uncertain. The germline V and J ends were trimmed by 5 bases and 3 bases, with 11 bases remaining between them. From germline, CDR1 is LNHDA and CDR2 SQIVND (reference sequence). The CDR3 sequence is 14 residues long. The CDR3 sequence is CASSGQANNQPQHF. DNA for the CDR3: TGTGCCAGTAGTGGGCAGGCCAACAATCAGCCCCAGCATTTT.

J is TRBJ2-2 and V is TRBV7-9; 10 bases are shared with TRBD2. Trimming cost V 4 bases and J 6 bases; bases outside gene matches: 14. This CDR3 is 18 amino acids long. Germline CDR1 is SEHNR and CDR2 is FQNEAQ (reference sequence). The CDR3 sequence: CASSYRSRSGRAAGELFF. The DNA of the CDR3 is TGTGCCAGCAGCTACCGCTCGCGGAGCGGGAGGGCCGCCGGGGAGCTGTTTTTT.

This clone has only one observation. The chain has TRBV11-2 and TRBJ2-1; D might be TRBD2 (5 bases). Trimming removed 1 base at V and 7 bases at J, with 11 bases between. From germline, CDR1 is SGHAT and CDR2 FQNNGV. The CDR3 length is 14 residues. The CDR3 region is CASSLVEGRNEQFF. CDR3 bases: TGTGCCAGCAGCTTAGTCGAGGGCAGGAATGAGCAGTTCTTC.

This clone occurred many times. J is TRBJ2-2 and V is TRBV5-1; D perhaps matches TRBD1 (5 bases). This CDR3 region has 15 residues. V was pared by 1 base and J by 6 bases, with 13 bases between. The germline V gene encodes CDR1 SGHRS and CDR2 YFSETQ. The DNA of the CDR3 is TGCGCCAGCAGCTTGTCCCAGGGCAACGCCGGGGAGCTGTTTTTT. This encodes CASSLSQGNAGELFF. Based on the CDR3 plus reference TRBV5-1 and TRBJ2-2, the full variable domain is KAGVTQTPRYLIKTRGQQVTLSCSPISGHRSVSWYQQTPGQGLQFLFEYFSETQRNKGNFPGRFSGRQFSNSRSEMNVSTLELGDSALYLCASSLSQGNAGELFFGEGSRLTVL.

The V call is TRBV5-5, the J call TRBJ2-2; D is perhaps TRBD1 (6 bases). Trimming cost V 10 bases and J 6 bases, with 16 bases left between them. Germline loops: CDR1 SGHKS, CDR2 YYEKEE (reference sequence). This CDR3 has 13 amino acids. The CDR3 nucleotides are TGTGCCCCCTGGGGGCCGGCCCCCGGGGAGCTGTTTTTT. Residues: CAPWGPAPGELFF.

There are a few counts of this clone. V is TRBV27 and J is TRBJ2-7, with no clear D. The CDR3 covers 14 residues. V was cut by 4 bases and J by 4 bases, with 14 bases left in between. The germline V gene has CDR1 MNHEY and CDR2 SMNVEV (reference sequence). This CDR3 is CASSSGNSEYEQYF. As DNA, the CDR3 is TGTGCCAGCAGTTCAGGTAACAGTGAGTACGAGCAGTACTTC.

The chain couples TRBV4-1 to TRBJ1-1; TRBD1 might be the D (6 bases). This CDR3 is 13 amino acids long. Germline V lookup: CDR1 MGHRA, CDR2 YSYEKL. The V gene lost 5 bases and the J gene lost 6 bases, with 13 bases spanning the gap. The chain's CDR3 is CASSVQGMAEAFF. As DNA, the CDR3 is TGCGCCAGCAGCGTCCAGGGGATGGCTGAAGCTTTCTTT.

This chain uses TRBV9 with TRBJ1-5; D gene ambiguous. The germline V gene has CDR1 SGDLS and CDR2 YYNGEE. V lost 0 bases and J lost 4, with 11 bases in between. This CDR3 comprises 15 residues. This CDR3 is CASSVDVSLNQPQHF. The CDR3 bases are TGTGCCAGCAGCGTAGACGTCAGTTTAAATCAGCCCCAGCATTTT. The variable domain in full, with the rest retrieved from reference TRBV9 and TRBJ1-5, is DSGVTQTPKHLITATGQRVTLRCSPRSGDLSVYWYQQSLDQGLQFLIQYYNGEERAKGNILERFSAQQFPDLHSELNLSSLELGDSALYFCASSVDVSLNQPQHFGDGTRLSIL.

The CDR3 loop reads CAAGGQGRINQPQHF. CDR3 bases: TGTGCCGCCGGGGGACAGGGGCGAATCAATCAGCCCCAGCATTTT. This sequence joins TRBV27 and TRBJ1-5; TRBD1 matches 10 bases. V lost 11 bases and J lost 3; bases outside the gene matches: 10. The CDR3 runs to 15 residues. Germline-derived CDR1 and CDR2 are MNHEY and SMNVEV (reference sequence).